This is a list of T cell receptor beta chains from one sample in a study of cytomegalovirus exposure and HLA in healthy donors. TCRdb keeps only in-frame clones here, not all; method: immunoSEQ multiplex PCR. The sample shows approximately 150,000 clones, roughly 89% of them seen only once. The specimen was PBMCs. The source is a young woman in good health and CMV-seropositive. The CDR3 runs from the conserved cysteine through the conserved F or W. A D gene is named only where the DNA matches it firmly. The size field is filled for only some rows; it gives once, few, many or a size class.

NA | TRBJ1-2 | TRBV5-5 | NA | CASSLDDGYTF | TGTGCCAGCAGTTTAGATGATGGCTACACCTTC
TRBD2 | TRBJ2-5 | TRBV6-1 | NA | CASSGLAGGPSETQYF | TGTGCCAGCAGTGGTTTGGCGGGAGGGCCGTCGGAGACCCAGTACTTC
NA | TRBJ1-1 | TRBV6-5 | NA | CASSWGRQPNTEAFF | TGTGCCAGCAGTTGGGGGCGGCAGCCGAACACTGAAGCTTTCTTT
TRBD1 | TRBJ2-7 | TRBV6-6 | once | CASRLTGSYEQYF | TGTGCCAGCAGACTGACAGGGTCCTACGAGCAGTACTTC
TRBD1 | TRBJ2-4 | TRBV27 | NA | CASSADRVAKNIQYF | TGTGCCAGCAGTGCCGACAGGGTAGCCAAAAACATTCAGTACTTC
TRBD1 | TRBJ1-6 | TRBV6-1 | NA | CASNWDSSYNSPLHF | TGTGCCAGCAACTGGGACAGCTCCTATAATTCACCCCTCCACTTT
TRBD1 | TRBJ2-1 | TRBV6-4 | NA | CASSEGQSPNEQFF | TGTGCCAGCAGTGAGGGACAGTCCCCGAATGAGCAGTTCTTC
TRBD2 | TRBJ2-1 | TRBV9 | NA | CASSVGSSGVDEQFF | TGTGCCAGCAGCGTAGGTTCTAGCGGGGTCGATGAGCAGTTCTTC
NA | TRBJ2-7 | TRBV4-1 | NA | CASSQAAGYEQYF | TGCGCCAGCAGCCAAGCGGCGGGGTACGAGCAGTACTTC
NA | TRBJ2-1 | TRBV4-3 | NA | CASSQGKTRGIDEQFF | TGCGCCAGCAGCCAAGGCAAGACACGGGGGATCGATGAGCAGTTCTTC
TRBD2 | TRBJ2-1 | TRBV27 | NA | CASSFFAGGTAPYNEQFF | TGTGCCAGCAGTTTTTTTGCGGGAGGAACAGCTCCGTACAATGAGCAGTTCTTC
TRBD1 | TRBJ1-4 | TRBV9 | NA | CASRGTADEKLFF | TGTGCCAGCCGCGGGACAGCGGATGAAAAACTGTTTTTT
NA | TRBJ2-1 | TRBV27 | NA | CASSMSGQSNEQFF | TGTGCCAGCAGTATGTCCGGACAGAGCAATGAGCAGTTCTTC
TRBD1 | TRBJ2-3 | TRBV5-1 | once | CASSLVRDRGSDTQYF | TGCGCCAGCAGCTTGGTGCGGGACAGGGGGTCAGATACGCAGTATTTT
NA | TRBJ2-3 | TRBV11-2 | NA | CASSSTLEAQYF | TGTGCCAGCAGCTCCACCCTAGAGGCGCAGTATTTT
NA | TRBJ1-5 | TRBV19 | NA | CASSIGLSYQPQHF | TGTGCCAGTAGTATCGGACTGTCGTATCAGCCCCAGCATTTT
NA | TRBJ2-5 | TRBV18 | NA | CASSPPGEGTQYF | TGTGCCAGCTCACCACCGGGAGAAGGGACCCAGTACTTC
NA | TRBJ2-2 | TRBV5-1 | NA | CASSLRGGDGTGELFF | TGCGCCAGCAGCTTGCGGGGCGGGGACGGCACCGGGGAGCTGTTTTTT
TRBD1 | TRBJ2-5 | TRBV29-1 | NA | CSVYPWGTGQETQYF | TGCAGCGTCTACCCCTGGGGGACAGGCCAAGAGACCCAGTACTTC
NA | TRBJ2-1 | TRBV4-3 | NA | CASSQDLGDEQFF | TGCGCCAGCAGCCAAGATCTAGGAGATGAGCAGTTCTTC
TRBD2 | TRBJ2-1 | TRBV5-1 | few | CASSPPGGSYNEQFF | TGCGCCAGCAGCCCGCCGGGGGGCTCCTACAATGAGCAGTTCTTC
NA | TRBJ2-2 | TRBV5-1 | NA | CASRRGPNPGELFF | TGCGCCAGCAGGCGGGGCCCGAACCCCGGGGAGCTGTTTTTT
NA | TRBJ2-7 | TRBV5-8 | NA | CASSLGIYEQYF | TGTGCCAGCAGCTTGGGTATCTACGAGCAGTACTTC
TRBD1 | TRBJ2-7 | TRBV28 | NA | CASSGTGVTYEQYF | TGTGCCAGCAGTGGGACAGGGGTTACCTACGAGCAGTACTTC
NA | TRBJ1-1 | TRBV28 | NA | CASSSLGGNTEAFF | TGTGCCAGCAGTTCCCTTGGAGGGAACACTGAAGCTTTCTTT
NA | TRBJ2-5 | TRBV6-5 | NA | CASSYSGQQETQYF | TGTGCCAGCAGTTACTCGGGGCAGCAAGAGACCCAGTACTTC
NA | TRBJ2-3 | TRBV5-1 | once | CASSSVSPDTQYF | TGCGCCAGCAGCTCGGTTAGTCCAGATACGCAGTATTTT
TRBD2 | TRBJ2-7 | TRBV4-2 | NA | CASSQDLLAGSYEQYF | TGTGCCAGCAGCCAAGACTTACTAGCGGGGAGCTACGAGCAGTACTTC
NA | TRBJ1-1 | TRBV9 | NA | CASSVGGSGPNSF | TGTGCCAGCAGCGTAGGAGGAAGCGGCCCTAACTCATTT
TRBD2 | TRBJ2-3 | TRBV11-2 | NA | CAGQGTSADTQYF | TGTGCCGGGCAAGGGACTAGCGCTGATACGCAGTATTTT
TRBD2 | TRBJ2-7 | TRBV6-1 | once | CASSEAAGGSGLVNEQYF | TGTGCCAGCAGTGAAGCGGCGGGGGGTTCGGGACTCGTCAACGAGCAGTACTTC
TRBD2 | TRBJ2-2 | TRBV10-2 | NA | CASSLTSGGVGELFF | TGCGCCAGCAGCTTGACTAGCGGGGGAGTCGGGGAGCTGTTTTTT
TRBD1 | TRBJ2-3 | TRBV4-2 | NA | CASSPRDRNTQYF | TGTGCCAGCAGCCCGAGGGACAGGAATACGCAGTATTTT
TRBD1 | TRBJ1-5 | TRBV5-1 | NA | CASSRGQGANQPQHF | TGCGCCAGCAGCCGGGGACAGGGTGCCAATCAGCCCCAGCATTTT
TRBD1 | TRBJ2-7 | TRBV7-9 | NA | CASSYPGQGYYEQYF | TGTGCCAGCAGCTATCCGGGACAGGGGTACTACGAGCAGTACTTC
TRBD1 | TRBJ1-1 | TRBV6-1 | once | CASSEGQATEAFF | TGTGCCAGCAGTGAGGGACAGGCCACTGAAGCTTTCTTT
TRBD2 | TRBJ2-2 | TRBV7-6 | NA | CASSLLAGGANTGELFF | TGTGCCAGCAGCCTACTAGCGGGGGGAGCTAACACCGGGGAGCTGTTTTTT
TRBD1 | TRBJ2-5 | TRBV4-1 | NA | CASSLTGTGRETQYF | TGCGCCAGCAGCCTCACCGGGACAGGGAGAGAGACCCAGTACTTC
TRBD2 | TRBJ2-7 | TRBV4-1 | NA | CASSHLLAGDSYEQYF | TGCGCCAGCAGCCACCTTCTAGCGGGGGATAGCTACGAGCAGTACTTC
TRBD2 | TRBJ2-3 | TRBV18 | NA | CASSQDRLAVITDTQYF | TGTGCCAGCTCACAAGACCGACTAGCGGTCATCACAGATACGCAGTATTTT
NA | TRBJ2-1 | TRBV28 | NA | CASSHARLATYNEQFF | TGTGCCAGCAGCCACGCCCGGCTAGCCACCTACAATGAGCAGTTCTTC
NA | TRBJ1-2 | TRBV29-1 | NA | CSVEGDSGYTF | TGCAGCGTTGAAGGGGACTCCGGCTACACCTTC
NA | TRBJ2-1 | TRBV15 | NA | CATSRDLRLSSYNEQFF | TGTGCCACCAGCAGAGATCTTCGCCTGAGCTCCTACAATGAGCAGTTCTTC
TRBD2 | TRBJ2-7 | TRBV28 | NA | CASSLRGLAGLGGEQYF | TGTGCCAGCAGTTTAAGGGGACTAGCGGGATTGGGGGGCGAGCAGTACTTC
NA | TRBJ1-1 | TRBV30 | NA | CAWKGVNTEAFF | TGTGCCTGGAAAGGGGTGAACACTGAAGCTTTCTTT
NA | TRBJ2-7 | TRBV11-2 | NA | CASSLRHAYEQYF | TGTGCCAGCAGCTTAAGACATGCCTACGAGCAGTACTTC
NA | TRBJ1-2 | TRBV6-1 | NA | CASSERGRVKYGYTF | TGTGCCAGCAGTGAAAGAGGCAGGGTGAAGTATGGCTACACCTTC
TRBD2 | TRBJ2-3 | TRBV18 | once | CASSPLGTSGRRTSTDTQYF | TGTGCCAGCTCACCATTGGGGACTAGCGGGAGGCGAACTAGCACAGATACGCAGTATTTT
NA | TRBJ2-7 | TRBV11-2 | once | CASRRLESHEQYF | TGTGCCAGCAGACGACTAGAGTCCCACGAGCAGTACTTC
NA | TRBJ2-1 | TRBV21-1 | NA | CASSKWAGLRYNEQFF | TGTGCCAGCAGCAAATGGGCGGGGCTACGATACAATGAGCAGTTCTTC
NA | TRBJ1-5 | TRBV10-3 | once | CAISETVVFASNQPQHF | TGTGCCATCAGTGAGACAGTAGTCTTCGCGAGCAATCAGCCCCAGCATTTT
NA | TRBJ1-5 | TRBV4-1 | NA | CASSQDSVRVQPQHF | TGCGCCAGCAGCCAAGATTCGGTGCGAGTGCAGCCCCAGCATTTT
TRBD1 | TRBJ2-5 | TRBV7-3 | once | CASSLTGTVQETQYF | TGTGCCAGCAGCTTAACTGGGACAGTTCAAGAGACCCAGTACTTC
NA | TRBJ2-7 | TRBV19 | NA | CASSIAGHYEQYF | TGTGCCAGTAGTATCGCTGGCCACTACGAGCAGTACTTC